Reported below is one TCR beta chain. What it binds is unknown. This entry belongs to a study of early T cells in non-severe SARS-CoV-2 infection. The CDR3 length is 15 residues. CDR1 DFQATT and CDR2 SNEGSKA come from the germline V gene (reference sequence). Trimming took 0 bases from V and 2 from J, leaving 12 bases between them. Each cDNA molecule carried a unique molecular identifier. TCRdb fed the 5' RACE reads into MiXCR, producing one record per CDR3 protein. The repertoire has approximately 80,000 distinct CDR3 sequences, around 12% of them found once; the top ten carry approximately 3.6%. Study-wide points: Matching against VDJdb likely underestimated virus-specific expansions, favoring anti-spike CD8.

The sequenced material came from whole blood. This TCR came from an adult who was a healthcare worker with PCR-confirmed SARS-CoV-2 infection or an uninfected control (not recorded which). This chain uses TRBV20-1 with TRBJ2-3, with D hard to call. The CDR3: CSARDLNSVTDTQYF. CDR3 sequence (DNA): TGCAGTGCTAGAGATCTTAATTCGGTCACAGATACGCAGTATTTT.